The 14 T cell receptor beta chains given below trace back to one sample, sequenced in a study of CD8+ T cells in alopecia areata. As to treatment: oral pan-JAK inhibitor, 5-10 mg twice daily. Extraction and reverse transcription of RNA yielded cDNA as the sequencing template. Clones were sequenced by immunoSEQ multiplex PCR, and TCRdb holds only the in-frame ones, with some missing. The table records under 200,000 clones, less than 70% of them present only once. This specimen consisted of CD4+ T cells sorted from blood, obtained at week 24, from a patient treated with tofacitinib. The receptors derive from a human donor with alopecia areata.

In its sample, this clone was seen a few times. The genes are TRBV11-2 and TRBJ2-5; 10 bases map to TRBD2. The CDR3 extends over 15 amino acids. Germline CDR1 SGHAT, CDR2 FQNNGV. The junction had 4 bases not matched to a gene; V was cut back by 1 base and J by 5 bases. The CDR3 loop reads CASSLAAGGRETQYF. In nucleotides, the CDR3 is TGTGCCAGCAGCTTAGCAGCGGGGGGGCGGGAGACCCAGTACTTC.

This clone has just a few counts. The chain has TRBV6-5 and TRBJ2-4; no clear D gene. V shed 4 bases and J shed 1 base, with 5 bases lying between them. The CDR3 totals 13 residues. Germline-derived CDR1 and CDR2 are MNHEY and SVGAGI. The CDR3 DNA reads TGTGCCAGCAGTTCATTGGCCAAAAACATTCAGTACTTC. It yields the protein CASSSLAKNIQYF.

The chain links TRBV5-1 to TRBJ1-3, with D hard to call. Germline V lookup: CDR1 SGHRS, CDR2 YFSETQ. Trimming took off 5 bases at V and 0 bases at J, with 12 bases between the two ends. The CDR3 is 15 residues long. CDR3 region: CASRSDGSSGNTIYF. Here the CDR3 DNA reads TGCGCCAGCAGGTCGGACGGGAGCTCTGGAAACACCATATATTTT.

The gene calls are TRBV6-5 and TRBJ1-2; TRBD1 is a possible D gene (5 bases). Trimming left V 8 bases short and J 3 bases short, with 10 bases between. This CDR3 contains 12 residues. Germline loops: CDR1 MNHEY, CDR2 SVGAGI. The CDR3, as DNA: TGTGCCAGCTCCCAGGGCCACTATGGCTACACCTTC. Translation gives CASSQGHYGYTF.

This chain links TRBV5-1 with TRBJ1-1, with 8 bases matching TRBD1. Trimming at V came to 4 bases and at J to 11 bases, leaving 7 bases not matched to a gene. This CDR3 spans 12 amino acids. CDR1 is SGHRS and CDR2 is YFSETQ in the germline V gene. The CDR3 spells CASSTDRGKAFF. For the CDR3, the DNA is TGCGCCAGCAGCACCGACAGGGGTAAGGCTTTCTTT.

This clone has a single count. The chain is built from TRBV4-2 and TRBJ2-3, with no clear D. Germline loops: CDR1 LGHNA, CDR2 YNFKEQ. The CDR3 length is 14 residues. V was trimmed by 1 base and J by 7 bases, leaving 12 bases between them. The CDR3 sequence: CASSQADGRNTQYF. The CDR3 coding sequence is TGTGCCAGCAGCCAAGCTGACGGAAGAAATACGCAGTATTTT.

This clone was picked up a small number of times. V and J are TRBV4-1 and TRBJ2-7; weak D call: TRBD2 (5 bases). V gave up 1 base and J gave up 7 bases, with 14 bases separating them. Germline CDR1 reads MGHRA; CDR2 reads YSYEKL. The CDR3 covers 14 residues. The CDR3 DNA sequence: TGCGCCAGCAGCCAAGCAATAAAATCGGGGGAGCAGTACTTC. Translated: CASSQAIKSGEQYF.

The rearrangement joins TRBV29-1 to TRBJ1-1, with unresolved D. The V end was cut by 3 bases, the J end by 3 bases, with 14 bases between. The CDR3 runs to 14 residues. Germline assignment: CDR1 SQVTM and CDR2 ANQGSEA. The CDR3 spells CSVEPNWGDTEAFF. The CDR3 bases are TGCAGCGTTGAGCCTAATTGGGGTGACACTGAAGCTTTCTTT.

V is TRBV7-8 and J is TRBJ2-6; perhaps D is TRBD1 or TRBD2 (6 bases each). The CDR3 loop spans 15 amino acids. Trimming stripped 2 bases from V and 2 bases from J, with 7 bases between. Germline CDR1 reads SGHVS; CDR2 reads FQNEAQ. The CDR3 DNA sequence: TGTGCCAGCAGCTTAAGGGGGGCTGGGGCCAACGTCCTGACTTTC. This gives the protein CASSLRGAGANVLTF.

J is TRBJ2-7 and V is TRBV30; D unclear. The V end lost 4 bases, the J end lost 7 bases, and 11 bases lay between the germline ends. CDR1 and CDR2 from the germline V gene are GTSNPN and SVGIG (reference sequence). There are 11 residues in the CDR3. The DNA for the CDR3 is TGTGCCTGGAAGGTTGGGGTTGAGCAGTACTTC. This translates into CAWKVGVEQYF.

This sequence joins TRBV30 and TRBJ2-1; TRBD1 matches at 8 bases. The CDR3 covers 12 residues. V trimming: 2 bases; J trimming: 8 bases; junction bases outside the gene matches: 2. The germline V gene encodes CDR1 GTSNPN and CDR2 SVGIG (reference sequence). The CDR3 DNA is TGTGCCTGGAGTCCAGGGGGCGATGAGCAGTTCTTC. It encodes CAWSPGGDEQFF.

This chain connects TRBV29-1 to TRBJ1-1, with D unclear. The CDR3 is 12 residues long. Germline V gene sequence: CDR1 SQVTM, CDR2 ANQGSEA. Trimming took 4 bases from V and 1 from J, leaving 7 bases between them. The CDR3 DNA is TGCAGCGTTGCGGAATGGAACACTGAAGCTTTCTTT. This codes for CSVAEWNTEAFF.

This clone was seen a few times. The chain joins TRBV15 to TRBJ1-1; D gene ambiguous. CDR3 length: 16 amino acids. The germline CDR1 and CDR2 sequences are LNHNV and YYDKDF (reference sequence). With 1 base removed from V and 5 bases from J, the gap between germline ends came to 17 bases. As DNA, the CDR3 is TGTGCCACCAGCAGAGCCGGCAGGAGGCTAGGGACTGAAGCTTTCTTT. This sequence encodes CATSRAGRRLGTEAFF.

The CDR3 sequence is CASSSKGRTHYGYTF. CDR3 nucleotide sequence: TGTGCCAGCAGTTCAAAAGGGAGGACACACTATGGCTACACCTTC. The V gene is TRBV27, the J gene TRBJ1-2; maybe TRBD1 (5 bases). Germline CDR1 is MNHEY and CDR2 is SMNVEV (reference sequence). The CDR3 covers 15 residues. Trimming left V 4 bases short and J 3 bases short, with 15 bases between.